Included here is one T cell receptor beta chain sequence, with context. The antigen remains unidentified. Using genomic DNA as the template, TCR beta VDJ and CDR3 profiling was carried out. TCRdb reprocessed the reads with MiXCR, giving one entry per CDR3 protein. The table shows under 200,000 distinct CDR3 sequences, with around 66% occurring only once. The ends were cut back, 6 bases at V and 4 bases at J, with 11 bases in the middle. This CDR3 has 13 amino acids. This sample is part of a study of CD8+CD57+ T cells in acquired aplastic anemia. Study as a whole: Sorted CD4+ plus CD8+ cells gave DNA averaging about 3 ug. General study results and limits: The number of CD8+ CDR3 sequences shared by patients and controls was about 27.

The sequence was obtained from a human donor with severe aplastic anemia or a healthy control (not recorded which). The sample taken for sequencing was sorted CD4+, CD8+, or CD8+CD57+ T cells (not recorded which) from PBMCs. The chain uses TRBV12-3 or TRBV12-4 and TRBJ2-3; TRBD1 is a possible D gene (6 bases). CDR3 DNA sequence: TGTGCCAGCAGAGGGGGTGCGGCAGATACGCAGTATTTT. Protein product: CASRGGAADTQYF.